These 7 T cell receptor beta chains were all obtained from the same sample, sequenced in a study of OX40 agonist ivuxolimab in advanced cancers. The assay was immunoSEQ multiplex PCR, and TCRdb's table has in-frame clones only and misses some. The data contain about 19,000 clones, approximately 77% of them singletons. Sequencing was performed on CD4+ or CD8+ T cells sorted from blood, taken in a trial of the OX40 agonist ivuxolimab. The receptor set was obtained from an adult with an advanced solid tumor such as melanoma, head and neck, liver or kidney cancer.

V usage is TRBV27 and J usage is TRBJ2-6; D is tentatively TRBD1 or TRBD2 (5 bases each). The CDR3 spans 12 residues. Deletions cut 9 bases from V and 2 bases from J, with 5 bases between. Germline-derived CDR1 and CDR2 are MNHEY and SMNVEV (reference sequence). CDR3 sequence: CARGAGANVLTF. The CDR3 DNA reads as TGTGCCAGGGGGGCTGGGGCCAACGTCCTGACTTTC.

The gene calls are TRBV9 and TRBJ2-1, with D maybe TRBD2 (6 bases). The CDR3 consists of 15 residues. V lost 3 bases to trimming and J lost 5 bases, with 15 bases between them. Per germline, CDR1 SGDLS and CDR2 YYNGEE. The chain's CDR3 is CASSERGLPHNEQFF. The CDR3 DNA sequence: TGTGCCAGCAGCGAGAGGGGACTTCCCCACAATGAGCAGTTCTTC.

This sequence joins TRBV4-3 and TRBJ1-6; TRBD1 matches 7 bases. The germline V gene encodes CDR1 LGHNA and CDR2 YSLEER. J was trimmed by 0 bases and V by 3 bases; bases with no gene match: 8. The CDR3 runs to 18 residues. The CDR3 coding sequence is TGCGCCAGCAGCCACATCACAGGGGAGGGCTCCTATAATTCACCCCTCCACTTT. Its protein product is CASSHITGEGSYNSPLHF.

This sequence joins TRBV6-1 and TRBJ2-7, with D perhaps TRBD1 or TRBD2 (6 bases each). Trimming removed 1 base from V and 3 bases from J, with 16 bases in between. Germline CDR1 reads MNHNS; CDR2 reads SASEGT. CDR3 length: 16 residues. The CDR3 loop reads CASSEDRVGGIYEQYF. CDR3 bases: TGTGCCAGCAGTGAAGATCGAGTAGGGGGGATCTACGAGCAGTACTTC.

The chain has TRBV28 and TRBJ2-5; D is unclear. Looked up from germline, CDR1 is MDHEN and CDR2 is SYDVKM. V was trimmed by 1 base and J by 0 bases, leaving 15 bases between them. This CDR3 has 17 amino acids. The CDR3 sequence: CASSLSRSSRYQETQYF. The DNA for the CDR3 is TGTGCCAGCAGTTTATCGAGGTCATCCCGGTACCAAGAGACCCAGTACTTC.

This rearrangement joins TRBV6-5 to TRBJ1-2, with D unresolved. CDR3 length: 13 residues. Germline assignment: CDR1 MNHEY and CDR2 SVGAGI. Trimming took 7 bases from V and 9 from J, leaving 18 bases between them. The CDR3 protein is CASTQADGGRYTF. The CDR3 region has the DNA TGTGCCAGCACTCAGGCGGACGGCGGGCGCTACACCTTC.

This chain links TRBV9 with TRBJ1-4; 7 bases map to TRBD1. The CDR3 is 17 residues long. Trimming took 3 bases from V and 0 from J; bases not matched to a gene: 8. Germline V gives CDR1 SGDLS, CDR2 YYNGEE. In nucleotides, the CDR3 is TGTGCCAGCAGCGCCGGGGACAGAGATCCAACTAATGAAAAACTGTTTTTT. Translating gives CASSAGDRDPTNEKLFF.